Listed below are T cell receptor beta chains from one sample, sequenced in a study of T-cell reconstitution after alpha-beta-depleted transplantation in children. Via MiXCR, TCRdb re-called the PCR reads, giving one row per CDR3 protein. The table shows 200,000 to 250,000 distinct CDR3 sequences, with approximately 11% occurring only once. The specimen comprised PBMCs, sampled before TCRalphabeta/CD19-depleted stem cell transplant. The receptors were sampled from a child younger than two with acute myeloid leukemia, due to receive a stem cell transplant. Both conserved end residues are part of each CDR3.

V,length,J,CDR3
TRBV18,15,TRBJ1-2,CASSPGVQPSYGYTF
TRBV5-1,14,TRBJ1-1,CASSWDRQNTEAFF
TRBV18,17,TRBJ2-3,CASSPPGGRDRTDTQYF
TRBV10-3,15,TRBJ2-2,CAISATGAPTGELFF
TRBV7-2,14,TRBJ2-3,CASSLLPQGDTQYF
TRBV19,14,TRBJ2-5,CASSKRDSGQTQYF
TRBV12-3/TRBV12-4,14,TRBJ1-5,CASSPVVVNQPQHF
TRBV18,13,TRBJ1-1,CASSRQGAAEAFF
TRBV3-1,16,TRBJ2-7,CASSQDRTGNSYEQYF
TRBV7-8,13,TRBJ2-3,CASSSTSVNTQYF
TRBV5-1,14,TRBJ2-7,CASSLEDSSYEQYF
TRBV27,12,TRBJ2-3,CASSWGTDTQYF
TRBV2,16,TRBJ1-1,CASSDGRRWDLTEAFF
TRBV5-1,15,TRBJ1-1,CASSLVGGRISEAFF
TRBV28,15,TRBJ2-7,CASSLDRGRRYEQYF
TRBV28,14,TRBJ2-5,CASSLMIGVQTQYF
TRBV2,15,TRBJ1-2,CASSELRGGTYGYTF
TRBV15,15,TRBJ2-2,CATSTPQGFPGELFF
TRBV11-1,14,TRBJ1-1,CASSVTKRPTEAFF
TRBV9,16,TRBJ2-1,CASSVVGGGTYNEQFF
TRBV29-1,13,TRBJ1-6,CSVAPDGQSPLHF
TRBV20-1,13,TRBJ1-1,CSASGSGGTEAFF
TRBV27,17,TRBJ2-5,CASSSFGLAGFQETQYF
TRBV4-3,16,TRBJ2-3,CASSQDRASGTDTQYF